This T cell receptor (beta chain) was observed in a study of radiotherapy plus CTLA-4 blockade in lung cancer. Study-level background: Among enrolled patients, 15% to 20% responded and about 30% achieved disease control.

Libraries were prepared by immunoSEQ multiplex PCR; TCRdb keeps only in-frame clonotypes and omits some of them. The table has around 59,000 clones, 77% seen once; the top ten hold roughly 4%. The CDR3 runs to 13 residues. Trimming removed 3 bases from V and 3 bases from J, with 7 bases in between. The germline V gene has CDR1 SGDLS and CDR2 YYNGEE. The rearrangement links TRBV9 to TRBJ1-5; D is undetermined. This TCR came from a human donor with non-small cell lung cancer who had a partial response to radiotherapy plus ipilimumab. The specimen was peripheral blood, collected from a patient treated with radiotherapy plus ipilimumab. CDR3: CASSAGLNQPQHF. The DNA of the CDR3 is TGTGCCAGCAGCGCGGGTCTCAATCAGCCCCAGCATTTT.